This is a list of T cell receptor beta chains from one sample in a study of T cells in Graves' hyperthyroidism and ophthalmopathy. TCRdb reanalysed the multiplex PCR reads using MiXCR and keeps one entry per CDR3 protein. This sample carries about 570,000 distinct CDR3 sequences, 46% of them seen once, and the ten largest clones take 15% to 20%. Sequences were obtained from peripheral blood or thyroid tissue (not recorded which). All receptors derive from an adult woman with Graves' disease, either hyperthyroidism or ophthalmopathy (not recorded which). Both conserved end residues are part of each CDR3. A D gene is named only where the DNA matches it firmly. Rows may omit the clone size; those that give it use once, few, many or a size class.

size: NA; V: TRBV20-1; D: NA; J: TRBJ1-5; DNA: TGCAGTGGAACCTTTGGGGGGGGCAGGCAGCCCCAGCATTTT; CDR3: CSGTFGGGRQPQHF
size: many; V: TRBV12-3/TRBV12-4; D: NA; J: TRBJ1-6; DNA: TGTGCCAGCAGTCCGGGAGGCTATAATTCACCCCTCCACTTT; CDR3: CASSPGGYNSPLHF
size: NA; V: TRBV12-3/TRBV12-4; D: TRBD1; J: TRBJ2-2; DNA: TGTGCCAGCAGGTCCGGGACAGGGGGCTGGGGGATCACCGGGGAGCTGTTTTTT; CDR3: CASRSGTGGWGITGELFF
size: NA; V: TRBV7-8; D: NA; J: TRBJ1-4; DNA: TGTGCCAGCAGCCCTACACAGGGTGGATTGCTGTTTTTT; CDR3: CASSPTQGGLLFF
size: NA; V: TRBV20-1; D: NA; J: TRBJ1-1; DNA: TGCAGTGCTAGCTTGGGGCTTGCGGGCGCTGAAGCTTTCTTT; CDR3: CSASLGLAGAEAFF
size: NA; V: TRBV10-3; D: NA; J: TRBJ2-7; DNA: TGTGCCATCAGTGGAGGGAGTAACGAGCAGTACTTC; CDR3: CAISGGSNEQYF
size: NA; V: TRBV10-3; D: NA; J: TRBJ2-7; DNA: TGTGCCACAGGCGGTTTGACCTACGAGCAGTACTTC; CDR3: CATGGLTYEQYF
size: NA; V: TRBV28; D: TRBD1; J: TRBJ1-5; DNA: TGTGCCAGCAAAGCGCGACAGGGGGCAGTCAATCAGCCCCAGCATTTT; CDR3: CASKARQGAVNQPQHF
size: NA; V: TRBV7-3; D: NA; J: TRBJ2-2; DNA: TGTGCCAGCAGTTTAGACGGGGCGAACACCGGGGAGCTGTTTTTT; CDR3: CASSLDGANTGELFF
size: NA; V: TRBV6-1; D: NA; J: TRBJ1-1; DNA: TGTGCCAGCAGTATAGGGTCCTCGGGCACTGAAGCTTTCTTT; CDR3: CASSIGSSGTEAFF